Below, 10 T cell receptor beta chains from the same sample are listed, as sequenced in a study of identical twins. TCRdb re-called the 5' RACE reads through MiXCR, storing one row per CDR3 protein. The data hold approximately 260,000 distinct CDR3 sequences, with around 8.3% observed a single time. These data were also reused for a study on yellow fever vaccine responses in identical twins.

The sequencing input was CD8+ T cells sorted from blood. The receptors stem from a woman aged 18-29 years in good health.

This clonotype was detected a few times. The rearrangement links TRBV21-1 to TRBJ2-7; TRBD1 is the table's D call, not checked against the DNA. TRBV21-1 is designated a pseudogene. This CDR3 spans 16 amino acids. The CDR3 here is CASSKLSQGSPYEQYF. In DNA form, the CDR3 reads TGTGCCAGCAGCAAATTGTCACAGGGAAGTCCCTACGAGCAGTACTTC.

The chain joins TRBV5-4 to TRBJ2-1, with 7 bases lining up with TRBD2. Per germline, CDR1 SGHNT and CDR2 YYREEE (reference sequence). The CDR3 loop spans 16 amino acids. V shed 4 bases, J shed 3 bases, and the junction held 10 bases outside the gene matches. The CDR3 bases are TGTGCCAGCAGCATGAAGCGGGAAAGGGGCTACAATGAGCAGTTCTTC. Translating it yields CASSMKRERGYNEQFF.

At least ten counts were recorded for this clonotype. The chain is built from TRBV25-1 and TRBJ2-5, with 7 positions matching TRBD1. This CDR3 is built from 15 residues. CDR1 and CDR2 (germline): MGHDK, SYGVNS. The V gene end was trimmed by 3 bases and the J gene end by 5 bases; junction bases not matched to a gene: 9. The CDR3 reads CASSEGQSSGETQYF. The DNA for the CDR3 is TGTGCCAGCAGTGAGGGACAGTCCTCGGGGGAGACCCAGTACTTC.

This clonotype was seen many times. The rearrangement uses TRBV2 and TRBJ2-7; no definite D call. The CDR3 runs to 11 residues. Trimming removed 2 bases at V and 4 bases at J, with 3 bases between. Germline values: CDR1 SNHLY, CDR2 FYNNEI. The CDR3 region is CASSERYEQYF. CDR3 nucleotide sequence: TGTGCCAGCAGTGAAAGATACGAGCAGTACTTC.

This clonotype has only one observation. The V call is TRBV27, the J call TRBJ2-7; TRBD2 might be the D (6 bases). Trimming shortened V by 3 bases and J by 0 bases, and 12 bases separated the two germline ends. Looked up from germline, CDR1 is MNHEY and CDR2 is SMNVEV (reference sequence). The CDR3 is made up of 15 amino acids. The CDR3 sequence: CASSFIAEDSYEQYF. CDR3 in DNA: TGTGCCAGCAGTTTCATAGCGGAAGACTCCTACGAGCAGTACTTC.

At least ten counts were recorded for this clonotype. V gene TRBV2 combines with J gene TRBJ2-3; D is uncertain. CDR1 is SNHLY, CDR2 FYNNEI, per germline. This CDR3 has 14 amino acids. The ends were cut back, 3 bases at V and 4 bases at J, with 11 bases in the middle. The CDR3 loop is CASSDPLQADTQYF. In nucleotides, the CDR3 is TGTGCCAGCAGTGATCCGTTGCAGGCAGATACGCAGTATTTT.

The chain has TRBV15 and TRBJ1-6; maybe TRBD1 (5 bases). CDR1 and CDR2 (germline): LNHNV, YYDKDF (reference sequence). The V and J ends lost 3 bases and 7 bases respectively, with 10 bases between them. The CDR3 extends over 14 amino acids. The CDR3 DNA sequence: TGTGCCACCAGCAGCGGGGGGGAGAATTCACCCCTCCACTTT. It translates to CATSSGGENSPLHF.

The gene calls are TRBV4-1 and TRBJ2-5; 8 bases agree with TRBD2. The CDR3 spans 17 residues. V lost 0 bases, J lost 1 base, and 7 bases stayed unmatched. Germline CDR1 reads MGHRA; CDR2 reads YSYEKL. The CDR3 region is CASSQDPGGPIQETQYF. The CDR3 coding sequence is TGCGCCAGCAGCCAAGATCCGGGGGGGCCGATCCAAGAGACCCAGTACTTC.

In this sample, this clonotype turned up many times. The chain joins TRBV13 to TRBJ1-1, with D perhaps matching TRBD1 (5 bases). The V gene's germline CDR1 is PRHDT and CDR2 FYEKMQ (reference sequence). Trimming removed 5 bases at V and 0 bases at J, with 13 bases between. CDR3 length: 15 amino acids. The CDR3 DNA follows: TGTGCCAGCAGCATCGACAGAGGGTTGAACACTGAAGCTTTCTTT. This gives the protein CASSIDRGLNTEAFF.

The sample holds a few counts of this clonotype. The V and J genes are TRBV7-9 and TRBJ2-1; tentatively, D is TRBD2 (5 bases). CDR1 is SEHNR and CDR2 is FQNEAQ in the germline V gene (reference sequence). The CDR3 totals 17 residues. V lost 5 bases and J 7 bases, leaving 24 bases between the germline ends. The CDR3 DNA reads as TGTGCCAGCAGCCCCCCGGTCGGGGAACCTAGATCGAATGAGCAGTTCTTC. This encodes CASSPPVGEPRSNEQFF.